This TCR beta chain was observed in a study of blood T cell repertoires in COVID-19. As for the study in general: Nucleic acid was either cDNA or gDNA, and it came from T cells, B-cell-depleted T cells, or PBMCs.

This clone was seen a handful of times. CDR1 and CDR2 from the germline V gene are LGHDT and YNNKEL (reference sequence). The V and J ends lost 2 bases and 6 bases, in that order; junction bases with no gene match: 1. The CDR3 sequence is 13 residues long. Here immunoSEQ multiplex PCR was the method, and the copy in TCRdb shows in-frame clones only, minus some. Of 300,000 to 450,000 clones in the sample, roughly 80% were seen once. The V call is TRBV3-1 (or the pseudogene TRBV3-2), the J call TRBJ1-2; 9 bases are a match to TRBD1. Source material: peripheral blood. This TCR came from a human donor with acute or convalescent COVID-19. The donor label of this sample is uncertain. The CDR3 bases are TGTGCCAGCAGCCAAACAGGGGGCAATGGCTACACCTTC. Translating it yields CASSQTGGNGYTF.